Each of the 20 T cell receptor beta chains below was sequenced from the same sample in a study of chemoradiotherapy in HPV16-positive cancers. The table came from immunoSEQ multiplex PCR; TCRdb's copy has only in-frame clones and leaves some out. This table has some 2,500 clones, roughly three quarters appearing once. The sample was taken from a patient who underwent chemoradiotherapy. The receptor source for this set is a human donor with HPV-associated anogenital cancer.

V usage is TRBV27 and J usage is TRBJ2-1, with 11 bases fitting TRBD2. The CDR3 is made up of 17 amino acids. Trimming at V came to 11 bases and at J to 7 bases, leaving 19 bases not matched to a gene. The germline V gene encodes CDR1 MNHEY and CDR2 SMNVEV (reference sequence). The CDR3 nucleotides read TGTGCCGCCCGGAGGACTAGCGGGCTTCAAGTAGCAAATGAGCAGTTCTTC. It yields the protein CAARRTSGLQVANEQFF.

The chain employs TRBV2 and TRBJ2-1, with D maybe TRBD1 (6 bases). Trimming stripped 4 bases from V and 9 bases from J, with 7 bases between. The CDR3 runs to 11 residues. Germline CDR1 and CDR2: SNHLY and FYNNEI. CDR3 DNA sequence: TGTGCCAGCAGTGTAGGGGGTGAGCAGTTCTTC. This sequence encodes CASSVGGEQFF.

The chain recombines TRBV2 with TRBJ1-2; D is undetermined. This CDR3 spans 13 amino acids. V shed 4 bases and J shed 7 bases, with 13 bases lying between them. Per the germline V gene, CDR1 is SNHLY and CDR2 is FYNNEI. Written as DNA, the CDR3 is TGTGCCAGCAGTGTTCCGGGCCTGGGTGGCTACACCTTC. Amino acid sequence: CASSVPGLGGYTF. Variable domain in full (rest from reference TRBV2 and TRBJ1-2): EPEVTQTPSHQVTQMGQEVILRCVPISNHLYFYWYRQILGQKVEFLVSFYNNEISEKSEIFDDQFSVERPDGSNFTLKIRSTKLEDSAMYFCASSVPGLGGYTFGSGTRLTVV.

This chain joins TRBV6-1 and TRBJ2-1; TRBD1 matches at 8 bases. Germline V gene data show CDR1 as MNHNS and CDR2 as SASEGT. The J segment lost 0 bases and the V segment lost 10 bases, leaving 2 bases of the junction unmatched. The CDR3 covers 13 residues. For the CDR3, the DNA is TGTGCCACTGGACAGGGCTCCTACAATGAGCAGTTCTTC. Protein: CATGQGSYNEQFF.

This chain uses TRBV15 with TRBJ1-1; D is undetermined. Trimming left V 0 bases short and J 1 base short, with 9 bases between. Germline V lookup: CDR1 LNHNV, CDR2 YYDKDF (reference sequence). This CDR3 is 15 amino acids long. The DNA of the CDR3 is TGTGCCACCAGCAGAGATGGGGTGAGGAACACTGAAGCTTTCTTT. This codes for CATSRDGVRNTEAFF.

The chain links TRBV19 to TRBJ2-7, with D maybe TRBD1 (6 bases). This CDR3 region has 14 residues. Germline V lookup: CDR1 LNHDA, CDR2 SQIVND (reference sequence). Trimming stripped 5 bases from V and 3 bases from J, with 14 bases between. CDR3 coding DNA: TGTGCCAGTAGTTTTGGCGTAGGGGGCTACGAGCAGTACTTC. Protein product: CASSFGVGGYEQYF.

There are a few counts of this clone. V and J are TRBV5-1 and TRBJ1-3; 8 bases fit TRBD1. The CDR3 has 14 residues. The J segment lost 2 bases and the V segment lost 4 bases, leaving 2 bases of the junction unmatched. Germline CDR1 reads SGHRS; CDR2 reads YFSETQ. The CDR3: CASSQQGAGNTIYF. CDR3 DNA: TGCGCCAGCAGCCAACAGGGGGCTGGAAACACCATATATTTT.

The V gene is TRBV5-1, the J gene TRBJ1-6; D gene ambiguous. This CDR3 contains 13 residues. The V end lost 2 bases, the J end lost 9 bases, and 9 bases lay between the germline ends. Per germline, CDR1 SGHRS and CDR2 YFSETQ. In DNA form, the CDR3 reads TGCGCCAGCAGCTTAGATACCAGTTCACCCCTCCACTTT. It yields the protein CASSLDTSSPLHF.

This chain joins TRBV29-1 and TRBJ1-1; D is uncertain. V was clipped by 1 base and J by 4 bases, with 10 bases between them. Germline values: CDR1 SQVTM, CDR2 ANQGSEA. The CDR3 is 13 residues long. The DNA for the CDR3 is TGCAGCGTTGAAGTTGCTCTCTCCACTGAAGCTTTCTTT. Translation gives CSVEVALSTEAFF.

This clone was counted between two and nine times. The V call is TRBV5-8, the J call TRBJ2-3; 9 bases are shared with TRBD2. The CDR3 covers 16 residues. The V segment lost 0 bases and the J segment 2 bases; nucleotides outside the gene matches: 4. Germline V gene sequence: CDR1 SGHTS, CDR2 YDEGEE. DNA for the CDR3: TGTGCCAGCAGCTTGGGGGTAGCGGGGGACACAGATACGCAGTATTTT. This sequence encodes CASSLGVAGDTDTQYF.

J is TRBJ2-1 and V is TRBV14, with D hard to call. V dropped 3 bases and J dropped 7 bases, with 10 bases sitting between them. Germline assignment: CDR1 SGHDN and CDR2 FVKESK. The CDR3 sequence is 13 residues long. In DNA form, the CDR3 reads TGTGCCAGCAGCCATCGCCCGGATAATGAGCAGTTCTTC. Translated, it gives CASSHRPDNEQFF.

The chain carries TRBV29-1 and TRBJ1-1; unclear D gene. The V end was cut by 7 bases, the J end by 0 bases, with 12 bases between. This CDR3 contains 13 residues. The germline gives CDR1 SQVTM, CDR2 ANQGSEA. The CDR3 loop is CSAQVGVNTEAFF. CDR3 DNA sequence: TGCAGCGCTCAAGTCGGAGTGAACACTGAAGCTTTCTTT. The full variable domain, completed using reference TRBV29-1 and TRBJ1-1, is SAVISQKPSRDICQRGTSLTIQCQVDSQVTMMFWYRQQPGQSLTLIATANQGSEATYESGFVIDKFPISRPNLTFSTLTVSNMSPEDSSIYLCSAQVGVNTEAFFGQGTRLTVV.

The chain recombines TRBV6-6 with TRBJ2-7, with 10 bases identical to TRBD1. Germline assignment: CDR1 MNHNY and CDR2 SVGAGI (reference sequence). The CDR3 covers 15 residues. After removal of 5 bases from V and 2 bases from J, the junction contained 6 bases not matched to a gene. CDR3: CASSPGGTGAYEQYF. The CDR3 DNA follows: TGTGCCAGCAGTCCCGGGGGGACAGGGGCCTACGAGCAGTACTTC.

The chain combines TRBV11-2 with TRBJ2-1; D is uncertain. The CDR3 length is 15 residues. From germline, CDR1 is SGHAT and CDR2 FQNNGV. Trimming removed 4 bases at V and 5 bases at J, with 15 bases between. In DNA form, the CDR3 reads TGTGCCAGCAGCTCCCCTTGGGGAAAGGACAATGAGCAGTTCTTC. It is translated as CASSSPWGKDNEQFF.

This chain connects TRBV2 to TRBJ2-7, with 10 bases aligning to TRBD1. J was trimmed by 3 bases and V by 2 bases; bases with no gene match: 16. This CDR3 comprises 19 residues. Germline-derived CDR1 and CDR2 are SNHLY and FYNNEI. The CDR3 spells CASSESGTGVFVLDYEQYF. As DNA, the CDR3 is TGTGCCAGCAGTGAATCCGGGACAGGGGTTTTCGTCCTGGACTACGAGCAGTACTTC.

V gene TRBV6-5 combines with J gene TRBJ1-5; D might be TRBD1 (5 bases). The CDR3 consists of 16 residues. Trimming took 0 bases from V and 0 from J, leaving 9 bases between them. Germline V gene data show CDR1 as MNHEY and CDR2 as SVGAGI. CDR3 sequence reads: CASSYSWDHSNQPQHF. In DNA form, the CDR3 reads TGTGCCAGCAGTTACTCCTGGGACCATAGCAATCAGCCCCAGCATTTT.

The chain has TRBV6-4 and TRBJ2-3; D is uncertain. The CDR3 has 13 residues. V gave up 2 bases and J gave up 1 base, with 4 bases separating them. Germline V gives CDR1 MRHNA, CDR2 SNTAGT. The CDR3 coding sequence is TGTGCCAGCAGTGACAGGGGCACAGATACGCAGTATTTT. Amino acids: CASSDRGTDTQYF.

This clone was seen only a few times. The rearrangement links TRBV28 to TRBJ1-1; D is undetermined. Germline V gene sequence: CDR1 MDHEN, CDR2 SYDVKM. This CDR3 is built from 11 residues. V was cut by 6 bases and J by 1 base, with 3 bases left in between. CDR3 residues: CASRENTEAFF. As DNA, the CDR3 is TGTGCCAGCAGGGAGAACACTGAAGCTTTCTTT.

V gene TRBV30 combines with J gene TRBJ1-4; weak D call: TRBD1 (6 bases). CDR3 length: 13 residues. CDR1 and CDR2 from the germline V gene are GTSNPN and SVGIG (reference sequence). Trimming pared 2 bases from V and 5 bases from J, leaving 9 bases between. In DNA, the CDR3 is TGTGCCTGGAGTAAAGGGGGAAATGAAAAACTGTTTTTT. This translates into CAWSKGGNEKLFF. Together with reference TRBV30 and TRBJ1-4, the CDR3 gives the full variable domain: SQTIHQWPATLVQPVGSPLSLECTVEGTSNPNLYWYRQAAGRGLQLLFYSVGIGQISSEVPQNLSASRPQDRQFILSSKKLLLSDSGFYLCAWSKGGNEKLFFGSGTQLSVL.

V and J are TRBV28 and TRBJ2-3; 8 bases line up with TRBD1. J was trimmed by 2 bases and V by 8 bases; bases with no gene match: 9. CDR3 length equals 15 residues. Germline CDR1 is MDHEN and CDR2 is SYDVKM. CDR3 bases: TGTGCCAGCCAAGTGGCAGGGGGCCACACAGATACGCAGTATTTT. It yields the protein CASQVAGGHTDTQYF.